Below, one TCR beta chain is given with its context. The antigen is undetermined. The source of the sample is a study of somatic mutations in cytotoxic T cells in rheumatoid arthritis. Study-level background: Patients gave 30 ml EDTA peripheral blood immediately after diagnosis, prior to starting treatment. Study-level findings and limits: TRBV07 showed slight underrepresentation in rheumatoid arthritis patients, unadjusted for multiple comparisons. Each of about an eighth of the 65 patients had a largest CD8+ clone that made up more than 20% of CD8+ cells.

The table came from immunoSEQ multiplex PCR; TCRdb's copy has only in-frame clones and leaves some out. Of roughly 10,000 clones listed, approximately 86% are singletons. Germline CDR1 and CDR2: MNHNS and SASEGT. The length of the CDR3 is 14 residues. V lost 5 bases to trimming and J lost 8 bases; unmatched junction nucleotides: 8. The genes are TRBV6-1 and TRBJ2-1, with 8 bases aligning to TRBD1. This receptor was identified in an adult with rheumatoid arthritis. Sequences were obtained from CD8+ T cells sorted from blood. CDR3 loop: CASSKRTGYDEQFF. The CDR3 DNA reads as TGTGCCAGCAGTAAGAGGACAGGGTATGATGAGCAGTTCTTC.